This T cell receptor beta chain was documented in a study of blood T cell repertoires in COVID-19. Study details: T cells, B-cell-depleted T cells, or PBMCs provided the cDNA or gDNA that served as material.

Authors' analysis steps: Using reference gene primer amplification, nucleated cell counts were estimated. Sequencing was performed with immunoSEQ multiplex PCR; in TCRdb, only in-frame clones are kept and a portion is missing. That table furnishes V, J and clone size, whereas the DNA furnished D and trimming. This table has about 96,000 clones, roughly 80% appearing once. The CDR3 consists of 14 residues. CDR1 is SGDLS, CDR2 YYNGEE, per germline. The junction had 6 bases not matched to a gene; V was cut back by 3 bases and J by 6 bases. The sample was peripheral blood. The sequence was obtained from a woman aged 60-75 years with acute or convalescent COVID-19. This chain joins TRBV9 and TRBJ1-5, with TRBD1 matching over 7 bases. The CDR3 nucleotides read TGTGCCAGCAGCGCAGGGGGGATTGGTCAGCCCCAGCATTTT. Its translation: CASSAGGIGQPQHF.